This TCR beta chain originates from a study of T cell responses to AZD1222 COVID-19 vaccine. Trimming took 5 bases from V and 5 from J; bases not matched to a gene: 10. The CDR3 consists of 15 residues. The germline V gene has CDR1 MDHEN and CDR2 SYDVKM. Clones were sequenced by immunoSEQ multiplex PCR, and TCRdb holds only the in-frame ones, with some missing. The sample has tens of thousands of clones, 80% to 90% seen once; the top ten hold around 5%. The chain uses TRBV28 and TRBJ2-7; TRBD1 matches at 9 bases. The material was peripheral blood, obtained on day 0 of AZD1222 vaccination. The TCR comes from an adult in good health. The CDR3, as DNA: TGTGCCAGCAGTGTCGGGACAGGGTTTGTCCACGAGCAGTACTTC. Its protein is CASSVGTGFVHEQYF.